The next 15 T cell receptor beta chains were all read from a single sample in a study of blood T cell repertoires in COVID-19. TCRdb's copy holds only in-frame clones and misses some; the assay was immunoSEQ multiplex PCR. The sample includes 95,000 to 150,000 clones, about 85% of them seen just once. Input material: peripheral blood. The receptors originated from a man in his 60s with acute or convalescent COVID-19.

The rearrangement links TRBV28 to TRBJ1-1; weak D call: TRBD1 (6 bases). There are 13 residues in the CDR3. V was trimmed by 8 bases and J by 7 bases, leaving 17 bases between them. In germline, CDR1 is MDHEN, CDR2 SYDVKM. In nucleotides, the CDR3 is TGTGCCAGCCGTACAGGGCCTGTTGATGAAGCTTTCTTT. This translates into CASRTGPVDEAFF. The whole variable domain, remainder taken from reference TRBV28 and TRBJ1-1, is DVKVTQSSRYLVKRTGEKVFLECVQDMDHENMFWYRQDPGLGLRLIYFSYDVKMKEKGDIPEGYSVSREKKERFSLILESASTNQTSMYLCASRTGPVDEAFFGQGTRLTVV.

This clone came up a few times. V usage is TRBV2 and J usage is TRBJ1-1; D is undetermined. V lost 8 bases, J lost 4 bases, and 8 bases lay in between. The CDR3 is made up of 11 amino acids. Germline loops: CDR1 SNHLY, CDR2 FYNNEI. The CDR3 DNA reads TGTGCCAGCGCGGTTAGCACTGAAGCTTTCTTT. Its protein product is CASAVSTEAFF.

The genes are TRBV9 and TRBJ1-2; 7 positions agree with TRBD1. The germline gives CDR1 SGDLS, CDR2 YYNGEE. The CDR3 totals 15 residues. Unmatched junction bases numbered 6, after V lost 0 bases and J lost 4 bases. The CDR3 DNA sequence: TGTGCCAGCAGCGTAGGGACAGGAGGCATCTATGGCTACACCTTC. Its protein is CASSVGTGGIYGYTF.

The chain uses TRBV6-4 and TRBJ2-1; D is uncertain. Trimming left V 4 bases short and J 8 bases short, with 12 bases between. The germline V gene encodes CDR1 MRHNA and CDR2 SNTAGT. This CDR3 contains 13 residues. CDR3 region: CASSAIVGDEQFF. The CDR3 DNA is TGTGCCAGCAGTGCCATAGTAGGAGATGAGCAGTTCTTC.

This sequence joins TRBV4-1 and TRBJ1-2, with D tentatively TRBD1 (5 bases). Germline V gene sequence: CDR1 MGHRA, CDR2 YSYEKL. The CDR3 extends over 15 amino acids. V was trimmed by 5 bases and J by 2 bases, leaving 15 bases between them. Here the CDR3 reads CASSTREGGNYGYTF. The DNA for the CDR3 is TGCGCCAGCAGCACCAGGGAGGGTGGCAACTATGGCTACACCTTC.

The chain employs TRBV6-1 and TRBJ1-2; 8 bases align to TRBD1. V shed 6 bases, J shed 0 bases, and the junction held 3 bases outside the gene matches. CDR1 and CDR2 (germline): MNHNS, SASEGT. This CDR3 has 14 amino acids. The CDR3 DNA sequence: TGTGCCAGCAGCGGACAGGGATCTAACTATGGCTACACCTTC. It encodes CASSGQGSNYGYTF.

V is TRBV3-1 (or the pseudogene TRBV3-2) and J is TRBJ2-3, with D possibly TRBD2 on 6 matching bases. The germline V gene has CDR1 LGHDT and CDR2 YNNKEL (reference sequence). V shed 5 bases and J shed 4 bases, with 13 bases lying between them. The CDR3 is 14 amino acids. The CDR3 region has the DNA TGTGCCAGCAGCGCGACTAGTGAGGCAGATACGCAGTATTTT. It yields the protein CASSATSEADTQYF.

This clone was seen more than once but under ten times. This rearrangement joins TRBV7-2 to TRBJ2-1, with D perhaps TRBD2 (6 bases). The CDR3 length is 16 residues. Germline values: CDR1 SGHTA, CDR2 FQGNSA. The V and J ends lost 5 bases and 6 bases respectively, with 20 bases between them. The DNA for the CDR3 is TGTGCCAGCAGCACTACAGCGGGTTCTAGGGGCAATGAGCAGTTCTTC. It specifies CASSTTAGSRGNEQFF.

V is TRBV5-5 and J is TRBJ1-2, with 10 bases identical to TRBD1. This CDR3 is built from 16 residues. Germline CDR1 SGHKS, CDR2 YYEKEE (reference sequence). Unmatched junction bases numbered 10, after V lost 3 bases and J lost 5 bases. The CDR3 bases are TGTGCCAGCAGCTGGGACAGGGGATCTGTAGGGTATGGCTACACCTTC. The encoded protein is CASSWDRGSVGYGYTF. Looking up the rest from reference TRBV5-5 and TRBJ1-2 gives the full variable domain: DAGVTQSPTHLIKTRGQQVTLRCSPISGHKSVSWYQQVLGQGPQFIFQYYEKEERGRGNFPDRFSARQFPNYSSELNVNALLLGDSALYLCASSWDRGSVGYGYTFGSGTRLTVV.

The V gene is TRBV27, the J gene TRBJ1-2; TRBD1 is a possible D gene (5 bases). Germline assignment: CDR1 MNHEY and CDR2 SMNVEV (reference sequence). There are 13 residues in the CDR3. Trimming left V 5 bases short and J 6 bases short, with 13 bases between. Written as DNA, the CDR3 is TGTGCCAGCAGTAACCTGGGGGGTAATGGCTACACCTTC. Protein product: CASSNLGGNGYTF.

The table lists this clone with a few counts. The genes are TRBV2 and TRBJ1-6, with D uncertain. V lost 6 bases, J lost 3 bases, and 12 bases lay in between. Germline loops: CDR1 SNHLY, CDR2 FYNNEI. The CDR3 is made up of 15 amino acids. The CDR3 loop reads CASRADSNYNSPLHF. The CDR3 nucleotides are TGTGCCAGCAGGGCAGACTCGAACTATAATTCACCCCTCCACTTT.

The rearrangement uses TRBV28 and TRBJ1-2; TRBD1 aligns across 9 bases. The CDR3 totals 13 residues. V was clipped by 6 bases and J by 8 bases; unmatched bases: 7. Germline V lookup: CDR1 MDHEN, CDR2 SYDVKM. The CDR3 nucleotides are TGTGCCAGCAGGCGGACAGGGGTGTACGGCTACACCTTC. Amino acid sequence: CASRRTGVYGYTF.

V gene TRBV7-3 combines with J gene TRBJ2-5, with D maybe TRBD2 (5 bases). V lost 8 bases to trimming and J lost 5 bases, with 15 bases between them. Germline values: CDR1 SGHTA, CDR2 FQGTGA. The CDR3 contains 13 residues. CDR3 loop: CASSRRVRETQYF. The CDR3, as DNA: TGTGCCAGCTCTCGGCGGGTCAGGGAGACCCAGTACTTC. Full variable domain (rest looked up from reference TRBV7-3 and TRBJ2-5): GAGVSQTPSNKVTEKGKYVELRCDPISGHTALYWYRQSLGQGPEFLIYFQGTGAADDSGLPNDRFFAVRPEGSVSTLKIQRTERGDSAVYLCASSRRVRETQYFGPGTRLLVL.

The chain carries TRBV7-3 and TRBJ2-1; D might be TRBD2 (6 bases). Germline-derived CDR1 and CDR2 are SGHTA and FQGTGA. V was pared by 0 bases and J by 5 bases, with 14 bases between. This CDR3 contains 16 residues. The CDR3 DNA sequence: TGTGCCAGCAGCTTAACGAGGGCTAGCGCAAACAATGAGCAGTTCTTC. Translated: CASSLTRASANNEQFF.

The rearrangement uses TRBV30 and TRBJ1-2; TRBD1 aligns across 7 bases. The CDR3 has 13 residues. Trimming cost V 2 bases and J 4 bases; bases outside gene matches: 4. The germline V gene has CDR1 GTSNPN and CDR2 SVGIG (reference sequence). The CDR3 is CAWSRGTAYGYTF. Here the CDR3 DNA reads TGTGCCTGGAGTAGAGGGACAGCCTATGGCTACACCTTC.